Listed below are T cell receptor beta chains from one sample, sequenced in a study of spatial heterogeneity in lung cancer. TCRdb re-called the 5' RACE reads with MiXCR, one entry per CDR3 protein. The sample includes some 36,000 distinct CDR3 sequences, more than 6.5% of them seen just once. The material was PBMCs, obtained at follow-up. These receptors all come from a male donor with early-stage non-small cell lung cancer. Both conserved end residues are part of each CDR3.

v_call cdr3_aa
TRBV5-1 CASGTGDSPLHF
TRBV14 CASSQGSLLAGNTGELFF
TRBV20-1 CSASEMTLGTSTDTQYF
TRBV5-6 CASSPGAGGMHTEAFF
TRBV19 CASNFRDLSAGQPQHF
TRBV30 CAWSVQGVHGYTF
TRBV13 CASSQGQGNGETQYF
TRBV19 CASTSDRNNQPQHF
TRBV11-2 CASSWTGRREGYTF
TRBV7-2 CASSLAAGSNTGELFF
TRBV10-3 CATTIQGGDEQFF
TRBV6-5 CASRNTDTQYF
TRBV6-2/TRBV6-3 CASKVKGNTGELFF
TRBV5-6 CASSSEQGAETQYF
TRBV6-5 CASSRLGGANEKLFF
TRBV7-8 CASSLTGPGNTIYF
TRBV29-1 CSVTGQGEKLFF
TRBV15 CATSRPSQTNTIYF
TRBV21-1 CASSFRDRDAETQYF
TRBV11-2 CASSLDFRPPYNEQFF
TRBV2 CASSDGRDYGYTF
TRBV29-1 CSVRELDTQYF
TRBV15 CATSRGTGENSPLHF
TRBV3-1 CASSPDSSGNTIYF
TRBV11-3 CASSLEASGGPYNEQFF
TRBV20-1 CSASQGRSNEKLFF
TRBV6-5 CASSRYGSSGDTGELFF
TRBV20-1 CSAIPSRGMDTEAFF
TRBV7-6 CASSLEAGMYGYTF
TRBV6-1 CASRSLYGTDTQYF
TRBV19 CASSIRPSDTQYF
TRBV6-5 CASSYSSLSSGNTIYF
TRBV29-1 CSVAEAAKNIQYF
TRBV9 CASSEEGQAVNSPLHF
TRBV7-3 CASSLRSSGDNEQFF
TRBV6-4 CASSDSMGTSSYNEQFF
TRBV19 CASSILPQGWPGNTIYF
TRBV29-1 CSVRTGGTEAFF
TRBV9 CASSVGQGTSPLHF
TRBV7-3 CASSLRPPGELFF
TRBV28 CASNGRRGYSNQPQHF
TRBV4-2 CASSQEAGGSSYEQYF
TRBV10-3 CAISPGLATDTQYF
TRBV27 CASSRTNYGYTF
TRBV6-6 CASIGTSQETQYF